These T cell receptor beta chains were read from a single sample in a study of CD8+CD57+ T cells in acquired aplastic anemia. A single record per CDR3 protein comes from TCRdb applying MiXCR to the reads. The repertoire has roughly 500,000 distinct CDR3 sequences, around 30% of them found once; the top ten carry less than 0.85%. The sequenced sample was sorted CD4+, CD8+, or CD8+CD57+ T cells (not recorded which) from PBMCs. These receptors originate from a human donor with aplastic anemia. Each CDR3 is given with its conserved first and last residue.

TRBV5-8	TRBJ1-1	CASSYGEGTEAFF
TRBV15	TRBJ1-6	CATSRVLGSRAPIIHPPHF
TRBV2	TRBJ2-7	CAGGRGTDYEQYF
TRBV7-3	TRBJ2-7	CASSIRGTSYEQYF
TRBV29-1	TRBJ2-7	CSVEKGLAGGYEQYF
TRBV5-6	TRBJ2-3	CASSLRLAGAQPRDTQYF
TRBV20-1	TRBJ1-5	CSASGQGGNQPQHF
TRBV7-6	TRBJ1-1	CASSPMEVTEAFF
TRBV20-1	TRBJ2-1	CSAIGDLAEPEEQFF
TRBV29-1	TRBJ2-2	CSVGNRQSGELFF
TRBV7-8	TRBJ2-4	CASSLGPGAGGKNIQYF
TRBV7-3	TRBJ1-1	CASSLGTSNTEAFF
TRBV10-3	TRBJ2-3	CAISSAGGEADTQYF
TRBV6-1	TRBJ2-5	CASSEAGAYQETQYF
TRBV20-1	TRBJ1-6	CSASLVMGPNSPLHF